The T cell receptor (beta chain) described here comes from a study of T cells after posttransplantation cyclophosphamide. Study-level points and caveats: Later blood repertoires were often dominated by clones from the donor CD8+ memory compartment. TRB clonality was highly associated with recipient CMV seropositivity and reactivation. TRB overlap between skin or GI tissue T cells and blood was limited.

Control samples came 1 year after myeloablative marrow transplants with methotrexate plus calcineurin inhibitor. Data came from immunoSEQ multiplex PCR; TCRdb stores just in-frame clones and leaves some out. Among 9,500 to 15,000 clones listed, about 80% were seen once. Comment on this clone: Its antigen is currently unknown.

The CDR3 runs 14 residues. Germline loops: CDR1 LNHDA, CDR2 SQIVND (reference sequence). Germline trimming cut 5 bases from V and 8 bases from J; bases unmatched to any gene: 11. This material consisted of PBMCs, taken around 350 days after allogeneic stem cell transplant with calcineurin inhibitor and methotrexate. This TCR was recovered from a young adult male patient who received an allogeneic stem cell transplant from an unrelated donor, was CMV-positive, and had acute GVHD only. Some T cells may have come from the graft donor. The genes are TRBV19 and TRBJ1-1, with 7 bases lining up with TRBD1. The CDR3 region is CASSLRQGSREAFF. The DNA for the CDR3 is TGTGCCAGTAGTCTACGACAGGGAAGTAGGGAAGCTTTCTTT. The full variable domain, its missing parts supplied by reference TRBV19 and TRBJ1-1, is DGGITQSPKYLFRKEGQNVTLSCEQNLNHDAMYWYRQDPGQGLRLIYYSQIVNDFQKGDIAEGYSVSREKKESFPLTVTSAQKNPTAFYLCASSLRQGSREAFFGQGTRLTVV.